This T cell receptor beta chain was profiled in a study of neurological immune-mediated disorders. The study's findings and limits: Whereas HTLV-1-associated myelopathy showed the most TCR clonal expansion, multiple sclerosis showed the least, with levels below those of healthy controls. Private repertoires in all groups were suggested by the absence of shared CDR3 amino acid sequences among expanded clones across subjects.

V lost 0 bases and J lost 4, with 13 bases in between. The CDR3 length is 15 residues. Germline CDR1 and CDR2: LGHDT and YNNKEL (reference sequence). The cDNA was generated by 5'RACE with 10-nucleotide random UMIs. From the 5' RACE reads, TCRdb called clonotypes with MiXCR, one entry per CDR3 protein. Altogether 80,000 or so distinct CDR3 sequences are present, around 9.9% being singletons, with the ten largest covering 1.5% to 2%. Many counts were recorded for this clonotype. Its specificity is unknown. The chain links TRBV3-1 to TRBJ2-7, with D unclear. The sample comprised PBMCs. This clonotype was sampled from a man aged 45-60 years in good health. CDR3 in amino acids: CASSQEGSAAYEQYF. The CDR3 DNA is TGTGCCAGCAGCCAAGAAGGCAGTGCTGCGTACGAGCAGTACTTC.